This TCR beta chain was profiled in a study of beta chain features in type 1 diabetes. Study-wide points: The naive, central memory and Treg TCRB repertoires showed an apparent similarity that was greater among patients than among healthy donors. Type 1 diabetes patients showed fewer insertions and more deletions at VDJ junctions. Any HLA-type effect on TCRB rearrangement remained unresolved here. Researchers report that Type 1 diabetes patients had moderately but significantly shorter TCRB CDR3s across all four CD4+ subsets.

The authors reverse transcribed all of the isolated RNA, so sequencing captured expressed TCRB transcripts. Assay used: immunoSEQ multiplex PCR; TCRdb lists only in-frame clones, some missing. The sample lists some 290,000 clones, around an eighth occurring once. Donors contributed one heparinised blood draw apiece, averaging roughly 100 mL. The CDR3 runs 15 residues. Concerning this clone: Its cognate antigen is unknown.

This sequence joins TRBV21-1 and TRBJ2-7; TRBD2, the table's D call, lacks a check against the DNA. TRBV21-1 constitutes a pseudogene. Sequenced sample: naive CD4+ T cells from blood. The sequence was obtained from a young man with type 1 diabetes. The CDR3 here is CASSKPAGVTYEQYF. The CDR3 DNA is TGTGCCAGCAGCAAACCCGCCGGGGTTACCTACGAGCAGTACTTC.